The 5 T cell receptor beta chains below were found in one sample sequenced in a study of T cells in Graves' hyperthyroidism and ophthalmopathy. TCR beta CDR3 region amplification was performed from RNA transcripts. RT-PCR in the first round (using the HTBI primer set) targeted the TCR CDR3. TCRdb re-called the multiplex PCR reads through MiXCR, storing one row per CDR3 protein. The repertoire holds roughly 500,000 distinct CDR3 sequences, with approximately 15% as singletons. The sequenced sample was blood. Every receptor here comes from a woman aged 25 to 39 with Graves' hyperthyroidism that later progressed to Graves' ophthalmopathy.

This clonotype was seen ten or more times. The chain has TRBV7-2 and TRBJ1-6, with 9 bases matching TRBD1. Germline V gives CDR1 SGHTA, CDR2 FQGNSA. The CDR3 contains 14 residues. J gave up 9 bases and V 8 bases, and 8 bases lay outside the gene matches. CDR3 region: CASLKTGGPSPLHF. The CDR3 nucleotides read TGTGCCAGCCTTAAGACAGGGGGTCCTTCACCCCTCCACTTT.

This clonotype was found many times. V and J are TRBV30 and TRBJ2-7; D uncertain. The CDR3 contains 11 residues. Trimming left V 1 base short and J 6 bases short, with 7 bases between. Germline CDR1 and CDR2: GTSNPN and SVGIG (reference sequence). CDR3 coding DNA: TGTGCCTGGAGTGGGTCTGGCGAGCAGTACTTC. Protein sequence: CAWSGSGEQYF.

This clonotype was seen ten or more times. The chain couples TRBV27 to TRBJ2-7, with D perhaps TRBD2 (5 bases). This CDR3 is 12 amino acids long. The germline gives CDR1 MNHEY, CDR2 SMNVEV (reference sequence). The germline V and J ends were trimmed by 4 bases and 6 bases, with 10 bases remaining between them. The CDR3 here is CASSSDGVEQYF. Here the CDR3 DNA reads TGTGCCAGCAGTTCGGACGGGGTCGAGCAGTACTTC.

The sample holds many counts of this clonotype. The genes are TRBV20-1 and TRBJ2-3, with 16 nucleotides matching TRBD2. V was clipped by 1 base and J by 2 bases; unmatched bases: 6. Germline V gene lookup returns CDR1 DFQATT and CDR2 SNEGSKA (reference sequence). The CDR3 is made up of 18 amino acids. CDR3 protein: CSARGGLAGGLTTDTQYF. For the CDR3, the DNA is TGCAGTGCTAGAGGGGGACTAGCGGGAGGGCTCACCACAGATACGCAGTATTTT.

This clonotype was picked up a small number of times. The chain couples TRBV9 to TRBJ2-1, with 9 bases lining up with TRBD2. Per the germline V gene, CDR1 is SGDLS and CDR2 is YYNGEE. The CDR3 runs 14 residues. J lost 6 bases, V lost 5 bases, and 6 bases had no gene match. The CDR3: CASSNAGGGNEQFF. In nucleotides, the CDR3 is TGTGCCAGCAGTAATGCGGGAGGGGGCAATGAGCAGTTCTTC.